Presented here are 22 T cell receptor beta chains from one specimen sequenced in a study of blood T cells in healthy people across ages. The use of a sample-barcoded 5' primer and a J-beta primer mix characterized a second PCR of about 7 to 12 cycles. TCRdb re-called the 5' RACE reads through MiXCR, storing one row per CDR3 protein. The sample has 600,000 to 1,000,000 distinct CDR3 sequences; 25% are singletons. This sample also appeared in a second study, on T cells of mothers and their children.

What was sequenced was blood. Every receptor here comes from a boy younger than 18 in good health.

V usage is TRBV3-1 and J usage is TRBJ2-2; 14 bases are a match to TRBD2. CDR1 is LGHDT and CDR2 is YNNKEL in the germline V gene (reference sequence). V was pared by 3 bases and J by 2 bases, with 5 bases of the junction left unmatched. This CDR3 spans 18 amino acids. As DNA, the CDR3 is TGTGCCAGCAGCCAGAGGACTAGCGGGAGGCCCAACACCGGGGAGCTGTTTTTT. Its protein is CASSQRTSGRPNTGELFF.

The V and J genes are TRBV6-2 or TRBV6-3 and TRBJ2-1; D may be TRBD1 (6 bases). Trimming left V 8 bases short and J 0 bases short, with 17 bases between. This CDR3 region has 16 residues. CDR1 MNHEY and CDR2 SVGEGT come from the germline V gene. The CDR3 here is CASGPEQGSSYNEQFF. In DNA, the CDR3 is TGTGCCAGCGGTCCAGAACAGGGAAGCTCCTACAATGAGCAGTTCTTC.

This clonotype was found a few times. This chain joins TRBV7-8 and TRBJ2-7; D gene unclear. CDR1 and CDR2 from the germline V gene are SGHVS and FQNEAQ. V lost 3 bases, J lost 3 bases, and 15 bases lay in between. The CDR3 runs 15 residues. Here the CDR3 reads CASSFPARSDYEQYF. The CDR3 DNA sequence: TGTGCCAGCAGCTTCCCCGCTCGGTCTGACTACGAGCAGTACTTC. Using reference TRBV7-8 and TRBJ2-7 for the parts outside the CDR3, the full variable domain is GAGVSQSPRYKVAKRGQDVALRCDPISGHVSLFWYQQALGQGPEFLTYFQNEAQLDKSGLPSDRFFAERPEGSVSTLKIQRTQQEDSAVYLCASSFPARSDYEQYFGPGTRLTVT.

This clonotype was recorded a few times. Likely a read error: the CDR3 ends without its conserved phenylalanine or tryptophan. V gene TRBV27 combines with J gene TRBJ2-3; perhaps TRBD2 as D (6 bases). The CDR3 runs to 19 residues. Per the germline V gene, CDR1 is MNHEY and CDR2 is SMNVEV (reference sequence). Deletions cut 3 bases from V and 1 base from J, with 23 bases between. This chain's CDR3 is CASSFTERSPGSGTDTQYL. DNA of the CDR3: TGTGCCAGCAGTTTTACTGAGCGGTCCCCCGGGAGTGGCACAGATACGCAGTATCTT.

This clonotype was counted only a few times. V and J are TRBV15 and TRBJ2-5, with 8 bases lining up with TRBD1. Germline V gives CDR1 LNHNV, CDR2 YYDKDF (reference sequence). With 1 base clipped from V and 2 bases from J, the junction kept 6 bases outside the gene matches. This CDR3 contains 16 residues. CDR3 sequence (DNA): TGTGCCACCAGCAGAGGAATCAGGGGGCATCAAGAGACCCAGTACTTC. Encoded protein: CATSRGIRGHQETQYF.

The chain recombines TRBV9 with TRBJ1-2; 7 bases line up with TRBD1. The CDR3 totals 15 residues. The germline gives CDR1 SGDLS, CDR2 YYNGEE. The J segment lost 0 bases and the V segment lost 4 bases, leaving 6 bases of the junction unmatched. CDR3 sequence reads: CASSPGQTTNYGYTF. For the CDR3, the DNA is TGTGCCAGCAGCCCGGGACAGACGACTAACTATGGCTACACCTTC. The entire variable domain, with the rest obtained from reference TRBV9 and TRBJ1-2, is as follows: DSGVTQTPKHLITATGQRVTLRCSPRSGDLSVYWYQQSLDQGLQFLIQYYNGEERAKGNILERFSAQQFPDLHSELNLSSLELGDSALYFCASSPGQTTNYGYTFGSGTRLTVV.

The chain links TRBV20-1 to TRBJ1-5; D uncertain. This CDR3 spans 14 amino acids. Trimming shortened V by 2 bases and J by 0 bases, and 8 bases separated the two germline ends. Germline CDR1 DFQATT, CDR2 SNEGSKA (reference sequence). CDR3 in amino acids: CSARKDYSNQPQHF. CDR3 in DNA: TGCAGTGCTAGAAAGGACTATAGCAATCAGCCCCAGCATTTT.

This chain connects TRBV7-6 to TRBJ2-2, with 8 bases lining up with TRBD2. The V gene's germline CDR1 is SGHVS and CDR2 FNYEAQ. This CDR3 contains 17 residues. The V segment lost 5 bases and the J segment 0 bases; nucleotides outside the gene matches: 8. CDR3 coding DNA: TGTGCCAGCAGCCGTTCCGGACTAGCTGCGAACACCGGGGAGCTGTTTTTT. It is translated as CASSRSGLAANTGELFF. Filled out from reference TRBV7-6 and TRBJ2-2, the complete variable domain reads GAGVSQSPRYKVTKRGQDVALRCDPISGHVSLYWYRQALGQGPEFLTYFNYEAQQDKSGLPNDRFSAERPEGSISTLTIQRTEQRDSAMYRCASSRSGLAANTGELFFGEGSRLTVL.

This clonotype has a handful of counts. The rearrangement uses TRBV5-6 and TRBJ2-7, with 11 bases matching TRBD2. From germline, CDR1 is SGHDT and CDR2 YYEEEE. The length of the CDR3 is 15 residues. The V and J ends lost 3 bases and 3 bases, in that order; junction bases with no gene match: 5. In nucleotides, the CDR3 is TGTGCCAGCAGCTCGAGACTAGCGGGACTCTACGAGCAGTACTTC. This gives the protein CASSSRLAGLYEQYF.

In this sample, this clonotype turned up a few times. This CDR3 is CASRQTSGVGTGELFF. The CDR3 nucleotides read TGCGCCAGCAGGCAGACTAGCGGAGTAGGCACCGGGGAGCTGTTTTTT. The genes are TRBV5-1 and TRBJ2-2; TRBD2 aligns across 9 bases. This CDR3 is 16 amino acids long. The germline V gene has CDR1 SGHRS and CDR2 YFSETQ. V lost 5 bases, J lost 4 bases, and 9 bases stayed unmatched.

This clonotype was seen more than once but under ten times. The chain combines TRBV24-1 with TRBJ2-5; 7 bases are shared with TRBD2. The last part of the DNA fits TRBJ2-7 better; the J call may be wrong. CDR1 is KGHDR and CDR2 is SFDVKD in the germline V gene. This CDR3 region has 13 residues. The CDR3 DNA reads TGTGCCACCAGAGGAGCGGGATCACACGAGCAGTACTTC. Translation gives CATRGAGSHEQYF.

The rearrangement links TRBV7-2 to TRBJ1-2; 7 bases are a match to TRBD1. This CDR3 has 16 residues. V dropped 2 bases and J dropped 1; count of bases not matched to a gene: 7. The V gene's germline CDR1 is SGHTA and CDR2 FQGNSA. As DNA, the CDR3 is TGTGCCAGCAGCTTAAGCCTAGGGGGCGTTAACTATGGCTACACCTTC. It is translated as CASSLSLGGVNYGYTF. Using reference TRBV7-2 and TRBJ1-2 for the parts outside the CDR3, the full variable domain is GAGVSQSPSNKVTEKGKDVELRCDPISGHTALYWYRQSLGQGLEFLIYFQGNSAPDKSGLPSDRFSAERTGGSVSTLTIQRTQQEDSAVYLCASSLSLGGVNYGYTFGSGTRLTVV.

The chain uses TRBV28 and TRBJ2-1, with 7 positions matching TRBD1. The DNA end favors TRBJ2-7, so the J call may be wrong. The CDR3 spans 14 residues. Germline CDR1 MDHEN, CDR2 SYDVKM. The CDR3 protein is CASRSATGSYEQYF. CDR3 nucleotides: TGTGCCAGCAGGTCTGCGACAGGGAGCTACGAGCAGTACTTC.

This rearrangement joins TRBV12-3 or TRBV12-4 to TRBJ2-3; the D gene could be TRBD1 or TRBD2 (5 bases each). Deletions cut 5 bases from V and 0 bases from J, with 12 bases between. The CDR3 contains 15 residues. CDR3 DNA: TGTGCCAGCAGTCAACGGGACGAGAGCACAGATACGCAGTATTTT. Amino acid sequence: CASSQRDESTDTQYF.

The chain employs TRBV28 and TRBJ2-7; D is possibly TRBD1 (6 bases). From germline, CDR1 is MDHEN and CDR2 SYDVKM. The CDR3 extends over 12 amino acids. V was clipped by 5 bases and J by 2 bases, with 7 bases between them. CDR3 region: CASSRTAYEQYF. The CDR3 region has the DNA TGTGCCAGCAGTCGGACAGCCTACGAGCAGTACTTC.

The J gene is TRBJ1-4, the V gene TRBV27; D gene uncertain. The germline V gene has CDR1 MNHEY and CDR2 SMNVEV (reference sequence). This CDR3 is built from 14 residues. Trimming removed 0 bases at V and 0 bases at J, with 2 bases between. The DNA for the CDR3 is TGTGCCAGCAGTTTATCTACAACTAATGAAAAACTGTTTTTT. Amino acids: CASSLSTTNEKLFF.

Of note for this clonotype: The germline gene is not matched at one end of the junction; a read error may be the cause. The rearrangement joins TRBV7-7 to TRBJ2-5; possible D gene TRBD2, 6 bases. There are 17 residues in the CDR3. CDR1 is SSHAT and CDR2 is FNYEAQ in the germline V gene (reference sequence). DNA of the CDR3: TGTGCTAGCAGCTTGAGGCGGGGAACCCTTAGCCAAGAGACCCAGTACTTC. Protein product: CASSLRRGTLSQETQYF.

This chain links TRBV6-5 with TRBJ2-1; perhaps TRBD2 as D (6 bases). This CDR3 has 15 residues. Deletions cut 6 bases from V and 6 bases from J, with 18 bases between. CDR1 and CDR2 from the germline V gene are MNHEY and SVGAGI. CDR3 region: CASSYGSQGSNEQFF. The CDR3 coding sequence is TGTGCCAGCAGCTACGGGAGCCAGGGTTCCAATGAGCAGTTCTTC.

The chain recombines TRBV7-8 with TRBJ2-1, with TRBD1 identical over 8 bases. Germline-derived CDR1 and CDR2 are SGHVS and FQNEAQ. Trimming took 5 bases from V and 5 from J; bases not matched to a gene: 5. The CDR3 spans 14 residues. The CDR3 DNA reads as TGTGCCAGCAGCGTGACAGGGGTCCACAATGAGCAGTTCTTC. Encoded protein: CASSVTGVHNEQFF.

The chain carries TRBV12-3 or TRBV12-4 and TRBJ1-1; 8 nucleotides match TRBD1. The CDR3 totals 15 residues. V was clipped by 3 bases and J by 1 base; unmatched bases: 4. CDR3 nucleotides: TGTGCCAGCAGTTTCTGGACAGGGTCGAACACTGAAGCTTTCTTT. Translating it yields CASSFWTGSNTEAFF.

This clonotype has just a few counts. V gene TRBV25-1 combines with J gene TRBJ2-1; TRBD1 agrees at 7 bases. J gave up 5 bases and V 4 bases, and 8 bases lay outside the gene matches. This CDR3 comprises 15 residues. Germline V lookup: CDR1 MGHDK, CDR2 SYGVNS. The DNA for the CDR3 is TGTGCCAGCAGTGCAATTGACAGGGATGACAATGAGCAGTTCTTC. It translates to CASSAIDRDDNEQFF.

J is TRBJ1-4 and V is TRBV15, with D unclear. Trimming took 4 bases from V and 8 from J, leaving 17 bases between them. Germline V gene data show CDR1 as LNHNV and CDR2 as YYDKDF (reference sequence). The CDR3 runs 15 residues. The DNA of the CDR3 is TGTGCCACCAGCATAGCGTCAATGACTCGCGAAAAACTGTTTTTT. Protein sequence: CATSIASMTREKLFF.